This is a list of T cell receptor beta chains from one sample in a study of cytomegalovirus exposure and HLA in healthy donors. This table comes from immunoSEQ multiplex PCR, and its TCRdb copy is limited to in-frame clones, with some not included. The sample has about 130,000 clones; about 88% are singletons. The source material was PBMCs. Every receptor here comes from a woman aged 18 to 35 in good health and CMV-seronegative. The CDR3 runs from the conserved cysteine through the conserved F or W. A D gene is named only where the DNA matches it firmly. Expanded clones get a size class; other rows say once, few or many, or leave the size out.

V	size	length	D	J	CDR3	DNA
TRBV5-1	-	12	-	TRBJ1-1	CASSSTTDKAFF	TGCGCCAGCAGCTCCACGACAGATAAAGCTTTCTTT
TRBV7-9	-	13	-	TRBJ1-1	CASSFGRRTEAFF	TGTGCCAGCAGCTTTGGGCGCCGCACTGAAGCTTTCTTT
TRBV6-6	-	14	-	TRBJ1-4	CASNPDGVSEKLFF	TGTGCCAGCAACCCAGACGGGGTCTCTGAAAAACTGTTTTTT
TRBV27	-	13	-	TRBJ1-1	CASSLFRDIEAFF	TGTGCCAGCAGTTTATTTCGGGACATCGAAGCTTTCTTT
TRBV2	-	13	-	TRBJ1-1	CASSEQGNTEAFF	TGTGCCAGCAGTGAACAGGGAAACACTGAAGCTTTCTTT
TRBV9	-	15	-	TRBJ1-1	CASSSTGGGNTEAFF	TGTGCCAGCAGCTCAACGGGGGGCGGGAACACTGAAGCTTTCTTT
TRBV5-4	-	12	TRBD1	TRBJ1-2	CASNPQGKGYTF	TGTGCCAGCAACCCACAGGGGAAGGGCTACACCTTC
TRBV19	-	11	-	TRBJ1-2	CASWLNYGYTF	TGTGCCAGTTGGCTCAACTATGGCTACACCTTC
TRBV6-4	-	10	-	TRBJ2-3	CARRADTQYF	TGTGCCAGACGGGCAGATACGCAGTATTTT
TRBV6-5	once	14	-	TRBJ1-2	CASSRTAGGYGYTF	TGTGCCAGCAGTCGGACAGCGGGAGGGTATGGCTACACCTTC